This TCR beta chain was retrieved from a study of blood T cell repertoires in COVID-19. For the study at large: Some COVID-19 samples were acute and others convalescent; all came from the United States, Italy and Spain.

Original data processing: For nucleated cells, counts were estimated from reference gene primer amplification. Libraries were prepared by immunoSEQ multiplex PCR; TCRdb keeps only in-frame clonotypes and omits some of them. V and J calls plus clone size are reproduced from that table; the DNA served to infer D and trimming. In the table there are roughly 200,000 clones, 70% to 90% of which are singletons. Sample: peripheral blood. The TCR comes from a man in his sixties with acute or convalescent COVID-19.

The CDR3 DNA sequence: TGTGCCAGCAGCTTGAATCCCTCGAGCTCCTACAATGAGCAGTTCTTC. It yields the protein CASSLNPSSSYNEQFF. The chain carries TRBV7-3 and TRBJ2-1; unclear D gene. CDR3 size: 16 residues. V shed 3 bases and J shed 0 bases, with 12 bases lying between them. Germline V gives CDR1 SGHTA, CDR2 FQGTGA.